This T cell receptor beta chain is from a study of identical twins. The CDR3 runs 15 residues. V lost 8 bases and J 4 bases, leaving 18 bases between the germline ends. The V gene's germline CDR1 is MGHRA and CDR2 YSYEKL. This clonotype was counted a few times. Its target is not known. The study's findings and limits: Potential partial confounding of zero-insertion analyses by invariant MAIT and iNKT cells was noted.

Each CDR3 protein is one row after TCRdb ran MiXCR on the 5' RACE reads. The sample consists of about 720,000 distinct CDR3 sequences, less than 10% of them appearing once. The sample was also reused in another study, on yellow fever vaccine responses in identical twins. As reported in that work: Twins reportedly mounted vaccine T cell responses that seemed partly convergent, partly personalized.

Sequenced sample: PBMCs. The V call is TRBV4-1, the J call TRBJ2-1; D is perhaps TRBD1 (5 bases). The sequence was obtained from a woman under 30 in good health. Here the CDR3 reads CASVTDSSRYNEQFF. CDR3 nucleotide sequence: TGCGCCAGCGTGACAGACTCTTCCAGATACAATGAGCAGTTCTTC.